The TCR beta chain described here comes from a study of T cell repertoires in cytomegalovirus infection. Background on the study: Carrying CMV and the relevant HLA type showed in public TCR beta signatures.

From the reads, TCRdb called clonotypes with MiXCR, one entry per CDR3 protein. The data hold 830,000 or so distinct CDR3 sequences, with approximately 29% observed a single time. A note on this clonotype: The antigen is unknown.

Germline V gives CDR1 KGHDR, CDR2 SFDVKD. The CDR3 runs to 13 residues. The V and J ends lost 12 bases and 6 bases respectively, with 17 bases between them. Study-level findings and limits: The ex vivo response showed dominance by HLA-C-restricted CMV-specific TCR beta clonotypes. Summed frequency of shared TCR beta families picked out CMV carriers who also had the relevant HLA.

J is TRBJ2-1 and V is TRBV24-1, with D hard to call. Sequences were derived from cultured CD8+ T cells from PBMCs, sampled from culture after CMV antigen stimulation. The source of this sequence is a human donor in good health (CMV status not recorded). Some clones in this sample may be carry-over from other donors' samples. CDR3 sequence: CAVRGNRPNEQFF. CDR3 nucleotides: TGTGCCGTCCGAGGAAACCGACCCAATGAGCAGTTCTTC.